Following are 5 T cell receptor beta chains from one sample sequenced in a study of T cells in localized non-small cell lung cancer. Using immunoSEQ multiplex PCR, the repertoire was profiled, and TCRdb retains in-frame clones only, with some absent. The repertoire holds approximately 80,000 clones, about 84% seen once, with less than 9.5% in the top ten. Sequencing was performed on peripheral blood, taken before any cancer treatment. These receptors were obtained from a female donor aged 60 or older with stage I lung adenocarcinoma.

The rearrangement joins TRBV28 to TRBJ2-1; tentatively, D is TRBD2 (6 bases). V dropped 3 bases and J dropped 5 bases, with 17 bases sitting between them. The CDR3 is made up of 16 amino acids. Looked up from germline, CDR1 is MDHEN and CDR2 is SYDVKM. CDR3 sequence reads: CASSLEEGLKNNEQFF. CDR3 DNA: TGTGCCAGCAGTTTGGAGGAGGGTTTGAAGAACAATGAGCAGTTCTTC.

This chain uses TRBV11-3 with TRBJ2-1; TRBD1 aligns across 8 bases. Germline V gene lookup returns CDR1 SGHNT and CDR2 YENEEA. The CDR3 is 15 residues long. The ends lost 5 bases at V and 5 bases at J; junction bases unmatched: 8. The CDR3 loop is CASSRSGQGNNEQFF. The CDR3 DNA follows: TGTGCCAGCAGCCGCTCCGGACAGGGTAACAATGAGCAGTTCTTC.

The V call is TRBV27, the J call TRBJ2-3, with TRBD1 matching 9 bases. The germline V gene has CDR1 MNHEY and CDR2 SMNVEV (reference sequence). CDR3 length: 16 residues. The junction had 8 bases not matched to a gene; V was cut back by 5 bases and J by 2 bases. The CDR3 coding sequence is TGTGCCAGCAGTCTCACAGGGGGCGCGATCACAGATACGCAGTATTTT. This translates into CASSLTGGAITDTQYF.

The V and J genes are TRBV11-1 and TRBJ2-3; D call uncertain. Germline V gene sequence: CDR1 SGHAT, CDR2 FQDESV (reference sequence). This CDR3 spans 11 amino acids. V lost 9 bases and J 3 bases, leaving 7 bases between the germline ends. The CDR3, as DNA: TGTGCCAGAAGGGAAACAGATACGCAGTATTTT. This gives the protein CARRETDTQYF.

V usage is TRBV27 and J usage is TRBJ2-1; D remains unclear. CDR3 length equals 16 residues. Germline assignment: CDR1 MNHEY and CDR2 SMNVEV (reference sequence). Trimming left V 5 bases short and J 0 bases short, with 14 bases between. The CDR3 region has the DNA TGTGCCAGCAGTACAACCACAGCGAGCTCCTACAATGAGCAGTTCTTC. It yields the protein CASSTTTASSYNEQFF.